This paragraph reports one T cell receptor beta chain. Its antigen is as yet unknown. These data come from a study of monozygotic twins with cystic fibrosis. Here immunoSEQ multiplex PCR was the method, and the copy in TCRdb shows in-frame clones only, minus some. The sample consists of tens of thousands of clones, roughly 80% of them appearing once. The study, taken as a whole, reports: Unrelated CF individuals shared fewer identical clonotypes than monozygotic CF twins. Low clonality (median approximately 0.0095) suggested a mostly naive repertoire.

The TCR originated in a girl aged 2-10 years with cystic fibrosis. Specimen: blood.

This CDR3 reads CASSIRGVGNSEKLFF. The CDR3 bases are TGTGCCAGTAGTATACGAGGCGTCGGCAACTCGGAAAAACTGTTTTTT. The chain links TRBV19 to TRBJ1-4; no reliable D call. V was clipped by 2 bases and J by 8 bases, with 18 bases between them. Germline values: CDR1 LNHDA, CDR2 SQIVND (reference sequence). This CDR3 is 16 amino acids long.